Below are 32 T cell receptor beta chains sequenced from a single sample in a study of blood T cell repertoires in COVID-19. Data came from immunoSEQ multiplex PCR; TCRdb stores just in-frame clones and leaves some out. Of approximately 350,000 clones listed, around 90% were seen once; the top ten hold less than 3.5%. Sequencing was carried out using peripheral blood. Every receptor here comes from a woman aged 18-35 years who had recovered from COVID-19.

The genes are TRBV30 and TRBJ1-2; D possibly corresponds to TRBD1 (6 bases). Per germline, CDR1 GTSNPN and CDR2 SVGIG (reference sequence). The CDR3 sequence is 16 residues long. Trimming stripped 2 bases from V and 4 bases from J, with 20 bases between. The CDR3 reads CAWSPITGRVAYGYTF. The CDR3 nucleotides read TGTGCCTGGAGTCCCATTACAGGGAGGGTCGCCTATGGCTACACCTTC.

The J gene is TRBJ1-2, the V gene TRBV9; 12 nucleotides align to TRBD1. The V segment lost 2 bases and the J segment 4 bases; nucleotides outside the gene matches: 12. The germline V gene encodes CDR1 SGDLS and CDR2 YYNGEE. The CDR3 totals 18 residues. Written as DNA, the CDR3 is TGTGCCAGCAGCGTTAACCGGGACAGGGGGCTTAGCATCTATGGCTACACCTTC. This codes for CASSVNRDRGLSIYGYTF.

The chain is built from TRBV6-4 and TRBJ2-2, with 10 bases aligning to TRBD1. With V trimmed by 4 bases and J by 5 bases, 7 bases remained unmatched. CDR3 length equals 16 residues. Per germline, CDR1 MRHNA and CDR2 SNTAGT. The CDR3 DNA is TGTGCCAGCAGTGGATCAAGACAGGGGGCTACCGGGGAGCTGTTTTTT. This gives the protein CASSGSRQGATGELFF.

This clone has more than one count but fewer than ten. The rearrangement links TRBV15 to TRBJ1-3; no clear D gene. Per the germline V gene, CDR1 is LNHNV and CDR2 is YYDKDF (reference sequence). This CDR3 comprises 15 residues. Trimming removed 8 bases at V and 0 bases at J, with 14 bases between. CDR3 DNA: TGTGCCACCGCAGAGGAGCGTAACTCTGGAAACACCATATATTTT. Protein product: CATAEERNSGNTIYF. Looking up the rest from reference TRBV15 and TRBJ1-3 gives the full variable domain: DAMVIQNPRYQVTQFGKPVTLSCSQTLNHNVMYWYQQKSSQAPKLLFHYYDKDFNNEADTPDNFQSRRPNTSFCFLDIRSPGLGDTAMYLCATAEERNSGNTIYFGEGSWLTVV.

This chain connects TRBV7-2 to TRBJ2-7, with TRBD1 matching 10 bases. Unmatched junction bases numbered 11, after V lost 2 bases and J lost 4 bases. This CDR3 region has 17 residues. The germline V gene has CDR1 SGHTA and CDR2 FQGNSA. The CDR3 coding sequence is TGTGCCAGCAGCTTACCCTCCCCTCCGGGACAGGGGTACGAGCAGTACGTC. This gives the protein CASSLPSPPGQGYEQYV.

The chain combines TRBV19 with TRBJ1-6, with D possibly matching TRBD1 (6 bases). The CDR3 totals 17 residues. Trimming removed 3 bases from V and 4 bases from J, with 16 bases in between. From germline, CDR1 is LNHDA and CDR2 SQIVND (reference sequence). CDR3 coding DNA: TGTGCCAGTAGTATCGACAGGATACCTACTTATAATTCACCCCTCCACTTT. Amino acid sequence: CASSIDRIPTYNSPLHF.

The V gene is TRBV7-9, the J gene TRBJ1-4; the D gene is possibly TRBD1 (5 bases). V lost 6 bases, J lost 6 bases, and 14 bases lay in between. Germline CDR1 SEHNR, CDR2 FQNEAQ (reference sequence). This CDR3 spans 14 amino acids. Here the CDR3 DNA reads TGTGCCAGCAGATTAACCCCACAGGATGAAAAACTGTTTTTT. It translates to CASRLTPQDEKLFF.

The chain has TRBV5-1 and TRBJ2-5, with 12 bases that match TRBD2. CDR3 length equals 16 residues. The germline gives CDR1 SGHRS, CDR2 YFSETQ. Unmatched junction bases numbered 4, after V lost 4 bases and J lost 0 bases. The CDR3 bases are TGCGCCAGCAGCCTGGGGACTAGCGGGTACCAAGAGACCCAGTACTTC. As protein: CASSLGTSGYQETQYF.

Here the CDR3 reads CASSPTTGSIISYNSPLHF. The CDR3 DNA sequence: TGTGCCAGCAGCCCTACGACAGGGTCCATAATCTCCTATAATTCACCCCTCCACTTT. The rearrangement links TRBV5-5 to TRBJ1-6; 7 nucleotides agree with TRBD1. The CDR3 loop spans 19 amino acids. Germline trimming cut 4 bases from V and 0 bases from J; bases unmatched to any gene: 13. Germline V lookup: CDR1 SGHKS, CDR2 YYEKEE (reference sequence). Variable domain in full (rest from reference TRBV5-5 and TRBJ1-6): DAGVTQSPTHLIKTRGQQVTLRCSPISGHKSVSWYQQVLGQGPQFIFQYYEKEERGRGNFPDRFSARQFPNYSSELNVNALLLGDSALYLCASSPTTGSIISYNSPLHFGNGTRLTVT.

This sequence joins TRBV29-1 and TRBJ1-1; TRBD1 agrees at 7 bases. CDR1 and CDR2 from the germline V gene are SQVTM and ANQGSEA. The V and J ends lost 8 bases and 4 bases, in that order; junction bases with no gene match: 10. CDR3 size: 13 residues. CDR3 sequence (DNA): TGCAGCACATCAAGGGCAGGGGGCACTGAAGCTTTCTTT. Translating it yields CSTSRAGGTEAFF.

Worth noting for this clone: The same CDR3 can be traced to other DNA sequences in this sample. The rearrangement uses TRBV2 and TRBJ1-1; TRBD1 aligns across 7 bases. Per germline, CDR1 SNHLY and CDR2 FYNNEI. The CDR3 totals 15 residues. J was trimmed by 0 bases and V by 6 bases; bases with no gene match: 7. CDR3 sequence (DNA): TGTGCCAGCAGCGGGGGACAGATCATGAACACTGAAGCTTTCTTT. Translation gives CASSGGQIMNTEAFF.

The CDR3 DNA reads TGTGCCAGCAGGCGGGACCGCGGAAACACCATATATTTT. It specifies CASRRDRGNTIYF. This chain uses TRBV14 with TRBJ1-3; possible D gene TRBD1, 5 bases. Germline CDR1 reads SGHDN; CDR2 reads FVKESK. The CDR3 length is 13 residues. V lost 6 bases and J 4 bases, leaving 10 bases between the germline ends.

This chain joins TRBV29-1 and TRBJ2-3; perhaps TRBD2 as D (6 bases). The CDR3 runs to 14 residues. The germline gives CDR1 SQVTM, CDR2 ANQGSEA. Trimming took 5 bases from V and 0 from J, leaving 12 bases between them. The CDR3 bases are TGCAGCGTTTGTTTTGCGGGGAGCACAGATACGCAGTATTTT. Protein sequence: CSVCFAGSTDTQYF.

The chain employs TRBV6-2 or TRBV6-3 and TRBJ1-1; 9 bases match TRBD1. V lost 5 bases, J lost 2 bases, and 9 bases stayed unmatched. The CDR3 length is 16 residues. The germline V gene has CDR1 MNHEY and CDR2 SVGEGT. The CDR3 nucleotides read TGTGCCAGCAGTCAACGGGACAGGGCTGGTAACACTGAAGCTTTCTTT. Translation gives CASSQRDRAGNTEAFF.

V gene TRBV6-5 combines with J gene TRBJ1-2; D gene ambiguous. CDR3 length: 15 amino acids. The germline V and J ends were trimmed by 7 bases and 2 bases, with 17 bases remaining between them. Germline lookup yields CDR1 MNHEY and CDR2 SVGAGI. The CDR3 region is CASKAAEAPNYGYTF. The DNA for the CDR3 is TGTGCCAGCAAGGCGGCCGAGGCGCCGAACTATGGCTACACCTTC.

The gene calls are TRBV30 and TRBJ1-5; possible D gene TRBD1, 5 bases. This CDR3 is 17 amino acids long. The ends were cut back, 2 bases at V and 4 bases at J, with 21 bases in the middle. CDR1 and CDR2 (germline): GTSNPN, SVGIG (reference sequence). Written as DNA, the CDR3 is TGTGCCTGGAGTACTAGGGGAGGGAGGGAGTGGAATCAGCCCCAGCATTTT. Protein sequence: CAWSTRGGREWNQPQHF.

V and J are TRBV24-1 and TRBJ2-3; 9 positions agree with TRBD2. CDR1 KGHDR and CDR2 SFDVKD come from the germline V gene. The CDR3 consists of 18 residues. J was trimmed by 1 base and V by 0 bases; bases with no gene match: 7. The CDR3 reads CATSDLGGGRGGTDTQYF. CDR3 DNA sequence: TGTGCCACCAGTGATTTGGGTGGCGGGAGGGGTGGCACAGATACGCAGTATTTT.

This chain joins TRBV9 and TRBJ2-3; D may be TRBD2 (6 bases). Germline CDR1 SGDLS, CDR2 YYNGEE. V was trimmed by 0 bases and J by 4 bases, leaving 15 bases between them. There are 16 residues in the CDR3. The CDR3 here is CASSVVSGGGADTQYF. CDR3 coding DNA: TGTGCCAGCAGCGTAGTTAGCGGAGGTGGGGCAGATACGCAGTATTTT.

The rearrangement joins TRBV19 to TRBJ2-3; TRBD2 might be the D (5 bases). This CDR3 has 12 residues. V lost 7 bases and J lost 8, with 13 bases in between. The germline V gene encodes CDR1 LNHDA and CDR2 SQIVND (reference sequence). The CDR3 region is CASINRAGTQYF. The CDR3 DNA sequence: TGTGCCAGTATCAACCGGGCGGGTACGCAGTATTTT.

The chain uses TRBV2 and TRBJ2-1; D is undetermined. V dropped 6 bases and J dropped 13 bases, with 13 bases sitting between them. This CDR3 contains 11 residues. Germline V gives CDR1 SNHLY, CDR2 FYNNEI. CDR3 DNA: TGTGCCAGCAGAGCTAACTATTTTCAGTTCTTC. Protein product: CASRANYFQFF.

The chain employs TRBV5-4 and TRBJ2-5, with D perhaps matching TRBD2 (6 bases). This CDR3 comprises 14 residues. Germline V gene data show CDR1 as SGHNT and CDR2 as YYREEE (reference sequence). V was shortened by 7 bases and J by 3 bases, with 16 bases between the two germline ends. The DNA of the CDR3 is TGTGCCAGCCTCTGTATCATAGCGGAAGAGACCCAGTACTTC. It is translated as CASLCIIAEETQYF.

This CDR3 reads CATSDWRESYEQYV. The CDR3 bases are TGTGCCACCAGTGACTGGCGGGAGAGCTACGAGCAGTACGTC. The rearrangement uses TRBV24-1 and TRBJ2-7; 7 bases are shared with TRBD2. V lost 4 bases and J lost 3; bases outside the gene matches: 5. CDR1 and CDR2 (germline): KGHDR, SFDVKD. The CDR3 spans 14 residues.

J is TRBJ2-7 and V is TRBV21-1; TRBD2, the table's D call, lacks a check against the DNA. TRBV21-1 is listed as a pseudogene. CDR3 length equals 17 residues. CDR3 bases: TGTGCCAGCAGCAAATCGAAGCGGGAGGGCCCGGAGGACGAGCAGTACGTC. Its translation is CASSKSKREGPEDEQYV.

The chain has TRBV11-3 and TRBJ1-3, with TRBD1 as a possible D gene (6 bases). The V end was cut by 4 bases, the J end by 0 bases, with 10 bases between. Germline lookup yields CDR1 SGHNT and CDR2 YENEEA. The length of the CDR3 is 15 residues. The CDR3 sequence is CASSSDSFSGNTIYF. The CDR3 bases are TGTGCCAGCAGCTCGGACAGCTTCTCTGGAAACACCATATATTTT.

The gene calls are TRBV24-1 and TRBJ2-3; 8 bases are a match to TRBD2. CDR3 length: 17 residues. Germline CDR1 and CDR2: KGHDR and SFDVKD. V gave up 1 base and J gave up 1 base; unmatched junction bases: 6. The CDR3 is CATSDFLGSGGTDTQYF. CDR3 nucleotide sequence: TGTGCCACCAGTGATTTTTTGGGTAGCGGGGGCACAGATACGCAGTATTTT.

The chain employs TRBV20-1 and TRBJ1-3; D is unresolved. V lost 3 bases and J 4 bases, leaving 19 bases between the germline ends. CDR1 DFQATT and CDR2 SNEGSKA come from the germline V gene (reference sequence). The CDR3 loop spans 16 amino acids. The CDR3 bases are TGCAGTGCTAGTGTTACCGGGGAAGGAGCGGGAAACACCATATATTTT. Translating it yields CSASVTGEGAGNTIYF.

This chain connects TRBV27 to TRBJ2-3, with 10 bases identical to TRBD2. The CDR3 is 16 amino acids. CDR1 and CDR2 (germline): MNHEY, SMNVEV (reference sequence). V was clipped by 5 bases and J by 8 bases; unmatched bases: 13. CDR3 nucleotide sequence: TGTGCCAGCAGTACGATAGCGGGGGGAACCTTCCTTACGCAGTATTTT. It specifies CASSTIAGGTFLTQYF.

This chain joins TRBV6-5 and TRBJ2-4; D perhaps matches TRBD1 (6 bases). Trimming stripped 3 bases from V and 1 base from J, with 13 bases between. Per the germline V gene, CDR1 is MNHEY and CDR2 is SVGAGI. There are 16 residues in the CDR3. The CDR3 DNA reads as TGTGCCAGCAGTTATTCAGGGGCAGGGGCCAAAAACATTCAGTACTTC. As protein: CASSYSGAGAKNIQYF.

The chain combines TRBV29-1 with TRBJ1-2; D unclear. CDR3 length: 12 amino acids. Trimming removed 4 bases from V and 0 bases from J, with 6 bases in between. Germline V gives CDR1 SQVTM, CDR2 ANQGSEA. The DNA of the CDR3 is TGCAGCGTTGGTATTTCTAACTATGGCTACACCTTC. This codes for CSVGISNYGYTF.

V usage is TRBV7-9 and J usage is TRBJ2-5; 8 bases line up with TRBD2. This CDR3 has 14 amino acids. Germline V CDR1 and CDR2: SEHNR, FQNEAQ (reference sequence). With V trimmed by 4 bases and J by 2 bases, 3 bases remained unmatched. CDR3 region: CASSSGGVQETQYF. CDR3 sequence (DNA): TGTGCCAGCAGCTCCGGGGGGGTACAAGAGACCCAGTACTTC.

This chain links TRBV2 with TRBJ2-7; no definite D call. Between the trimmed V and J ends, which lost 5 bases and 6 bases, there was a span of 11 bases. CDR1 is SNHLY and CDR2 is FYNNEI in the germline V gene. This CDR3 contains 12 residues. This CDR3 reads CASSRQIGEQYV. CDR3 bases: TGTGCCAGCAGTCGTCAGATTGGCGAGCAGTACGTC.

This clone was counted between two and nine times. The chain couples TRBV2 to TRBJ2-1; D ambiguous. The V end lost 7 bases, the J end lost 10 bases, and 11 bases lay between the germline ends. The germline V gene has CDR1 SNHLY and CDR2 FYNNEI. This CDR3 is built from 11 residues. Here the CDR3 DNA reads TGTGCCAGCATTAGAATGCGGGAGCAGTTCTTC. It encodes CASIRMREQFF.